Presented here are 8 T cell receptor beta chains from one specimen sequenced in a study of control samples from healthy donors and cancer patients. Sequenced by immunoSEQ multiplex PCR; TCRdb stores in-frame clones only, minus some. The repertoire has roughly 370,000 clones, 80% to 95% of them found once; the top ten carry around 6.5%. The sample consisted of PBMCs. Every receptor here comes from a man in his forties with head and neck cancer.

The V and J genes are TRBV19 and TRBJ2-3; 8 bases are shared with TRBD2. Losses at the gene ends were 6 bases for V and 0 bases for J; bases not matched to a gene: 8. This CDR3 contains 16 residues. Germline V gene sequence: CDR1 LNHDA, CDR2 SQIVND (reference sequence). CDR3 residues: CASRARGGASTDTQYF. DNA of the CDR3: TGTGCCAGTAGGGCACGGGGGGGGGCTAGCACAGATACGCAGTATTTT.

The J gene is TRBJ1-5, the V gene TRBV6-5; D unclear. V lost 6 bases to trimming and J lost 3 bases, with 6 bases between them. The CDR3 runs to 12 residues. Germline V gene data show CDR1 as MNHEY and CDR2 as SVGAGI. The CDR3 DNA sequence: TGTGCCAGCAGGCAGCCCAATCAGCCCCAGCATTTT. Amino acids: CASRQPNQPQHF.

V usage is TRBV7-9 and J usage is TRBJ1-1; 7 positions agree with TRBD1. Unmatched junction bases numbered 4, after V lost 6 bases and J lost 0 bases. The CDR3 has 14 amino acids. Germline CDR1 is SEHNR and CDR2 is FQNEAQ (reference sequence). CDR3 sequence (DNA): TGTGCCAGCAGTTGGACAGGAGTGAACACTGAAGCTTTCTTT. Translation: CASSWTGVNTEAFF.

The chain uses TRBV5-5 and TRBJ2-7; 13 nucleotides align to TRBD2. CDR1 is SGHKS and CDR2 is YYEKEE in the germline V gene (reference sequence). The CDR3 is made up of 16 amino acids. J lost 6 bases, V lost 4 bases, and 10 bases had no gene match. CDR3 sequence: CASSVQGLAGVIEQYF. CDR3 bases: TGTGCCAGCAGCGTGCAAGGACTAGCGGGAGTAATCGAGCAGTACTTC.

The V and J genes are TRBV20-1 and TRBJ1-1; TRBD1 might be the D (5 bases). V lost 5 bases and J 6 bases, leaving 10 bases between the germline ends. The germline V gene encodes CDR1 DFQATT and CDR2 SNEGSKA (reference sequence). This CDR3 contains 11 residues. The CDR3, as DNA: TGCAGTGCTCAGTGGGGGGCTGAAGCTTTCTTT. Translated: CSAQWGAEAFF.

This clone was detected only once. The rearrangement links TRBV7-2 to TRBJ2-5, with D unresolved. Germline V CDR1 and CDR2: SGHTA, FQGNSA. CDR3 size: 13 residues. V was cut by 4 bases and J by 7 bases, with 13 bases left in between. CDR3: CASSSDVLGTQYF. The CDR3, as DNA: TGTGCCAGCAGCTCCGACGTTCTGGGGACCCAGTACTTC.

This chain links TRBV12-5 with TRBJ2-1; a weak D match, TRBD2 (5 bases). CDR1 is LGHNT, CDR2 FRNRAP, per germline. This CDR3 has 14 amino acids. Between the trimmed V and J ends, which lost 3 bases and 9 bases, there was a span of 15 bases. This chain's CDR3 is CASGFRGDKSEQFF. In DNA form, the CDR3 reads TGTGCTAGTGGTTTTCGGGGAGACAAGAGTGAGCAGTTCTTC.

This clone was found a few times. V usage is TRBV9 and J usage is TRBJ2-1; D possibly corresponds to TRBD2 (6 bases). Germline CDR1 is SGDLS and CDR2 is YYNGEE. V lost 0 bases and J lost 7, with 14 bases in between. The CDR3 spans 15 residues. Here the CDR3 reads CASSVGEARGNEQFF. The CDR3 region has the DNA TGTGCCAGCAGCGTAGGGGAGGCCCGAGGGAATGAGCAGTTCTTC.